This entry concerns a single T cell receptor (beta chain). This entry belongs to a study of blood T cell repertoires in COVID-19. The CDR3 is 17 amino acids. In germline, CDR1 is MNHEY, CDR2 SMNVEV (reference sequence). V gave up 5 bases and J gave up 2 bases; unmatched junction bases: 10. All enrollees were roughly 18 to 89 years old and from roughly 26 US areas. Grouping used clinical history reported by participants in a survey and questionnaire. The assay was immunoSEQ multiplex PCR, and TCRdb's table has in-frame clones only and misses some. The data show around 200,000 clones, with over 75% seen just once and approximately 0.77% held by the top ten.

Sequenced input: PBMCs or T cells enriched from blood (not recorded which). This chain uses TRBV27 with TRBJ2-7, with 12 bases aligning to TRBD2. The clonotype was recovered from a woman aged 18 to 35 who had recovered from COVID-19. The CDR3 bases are TGTGCCAGCAGTCCCCGACCTGGACTAGCGGGGACCTACGAGCAGTACTTC. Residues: CASSPRPGLAGTYEQYF.